This TCR beta chain was profiled in a study of control samples from healthy donors and cancer patients. The CDR3 loop spans 14 amino acids. V lost 0 bases and J lost 1, with 6 bases in between. Germline loops: CDR1 LNHNV, CDR2 YYDKDF (reference sequence). Method: immunoSEQ multiplex PCR; TCRdb's copy keeps in-frame clones and lacks some. The sample lists some 150,000 clones; about nine tenths were seen once. Worth noting for this clone: Within the sample, other DNA sequences also encode this same CDR3.

This sequence joins TRBV15 and TRBJ1-1; D call uncertain. Specimen: blood. This clonotype originated in a woman aged 25 to 39 in good health. In DNA, the CDR3 is TGTGCCACCAGCAGAGATGGAGGGAACACTGAAGCTTTCTTT. The encoded protein is CATSRDGGNTEAFF.